A single sample gave rise to the 17 T cell receptor beta chains below, sequenced in a study of technical replicates of blood from a handful of donors. TCRdb's copy holds only in-frame clones and misses some; the assay was immunoSEQ multiplex PCR. The table shows tens of thousands of clones, with 85% to 95% occurring only once. Sequencing input: T cells isolated from PBMCs. The receptor source for this set is a human donor in good health.

The gene calls are TRBV10-2 and TRBJ2-7, with 13 nucleotides matching TRBD2. After removal of 8 bases from V and 4 bases from J, the junction contained 5 bases not matched to a gene. The CDR3 totals 14 residues. CDR1 is WSHSY, CDR2 SAAADI, per germline. In nucleotides, the CDR3 is TGCGCCAGCCGCGGGACTAGCGGGGTTTACGAGCAGTACTTC. Translated, it gives CASRGTSGVYEQYF.

This chain joins TRBV6-1 and TRBJ2-3; D is unresolved. The CDR3 totals 14 residues. The germline gives CDR1 MNHNS, CDR2 SASEGT. V shed 2 bases and J shed 2 bases, with 8 bases lying between them. The CDR3 nucleotides are TGTGCCAGCAGTGAAATCAGTTACACAGATACGCAGTATTTT. This translates into CASSEISYTDTQYF.

The CDR3 DNA sequence: TGTGCCAGTAGTATAAGCGGGCTGCAGCCCCAGCATTTT. It codes for CASSISGLQPQHF. The gene calls are TRBV19 and TRBJ1-5; D is unresolved. V was trimmed by 2 bases and J by 7 bases, leaving 9 bases between them. Germline CDR1 and CDR2: LNHDA and SQIVND (reference sequence). CDR3 length equals 13 residues.

Only one count was recorded for this clone. The chain joins TRBV4-3 to TRBJ1-2, with 9 bases fitting TRBD1. The CDR3 consists of 15 residues. The junction had 10 bases not matched to a gene; V was cut back by 1 base and J by 10 bases. From germline, CDR1 is LGHNA and CDR2 YSLEER. The CDR3 nucleotides read TGCGCCAGCAGCCAAGTACTCGGGACAGGGTCAGTCTACACCTTC. It yields the protein CASSQVLGTGSVYTF.

The chain uses TRBV11-2 and TRBJ1-1; TRBD1 is a possible D gene (5 bases). V was trimmed by 2 bases and J by 6 bases, leaving 22 bases between them. Per the germline V gene, CDR1 is SGHAT and CDR2 is FQNNGV. The CDR3 runs to 17 residues. CDR3 sequence (DNA): TGTGCCAGCAGCTTAATGGCCGGCCCTTGGCAGGGCCCTGAAGCTTTCTTT. Translated: CASSLMAGPWQGPEAFF.

V and J are TRBV30 and TRBJ2-1, with 8 nucleotides matching TRBD2. CDR1 GTSNPN and CDR2 SVGIG come from the germline V gene (reference sequence). The ends lost 2 bases at V and 8 bases at J; junction bases unmatched: 5. The CDR3 covers 13 residues. The CDR3 loop reads CAWSPIAGHEQFF. DNA for the CDR3: TGTGCCTGGAGTCCTATAGCGGGACATGAGCAGTTCTTC. The full variable domain, rest sourced from reference TRBV30 and TRBJ2-1, is SQTIHQWPATLVQPVGSPLSLECTVEGTSNPNLYWYRQAAGRGLQLLFYSVGIGQISSEVPQNLSASRPQDRQFILSSKKLLLSDSGFYLCAWSPIAGHEQFFGPGTRLTVL.

The chain couples TRBV9 to TRBJ2-1; D unclear. The CDR3 has 14 amino acids. Germline lookup yields CDR1 SGDLS and CDR2 YYNGEE. Trimming left V 4 bases short and J 9 bases short, with 17 bases between. CDR3 coding DNA: TGTGCCAGCAGCCCCTCAGTGGCCCGCGGTGAGCAGTTCTTC. Amino acid sequence: CASSPSVARGEQFF.

The V and J genes are TRBV7-3 and TRBJ2-3; the match to TRBD2 covers 9 bases. This CDR3 comprises 16 residues. Looked up from germline, CDR1 is SGHTA and CDR2 is FQGTGA. The V segment lost 1 base and the J segment 3 bases; nucleotides outside the gene matches: 5. CDR3 in amino acids: CASSLSGAGGTDTQYF. DNA for the CDR3: TGTGCCAGCAGCTTAAGTGGAGCGGGAGGAACAGATACGCAGTATTTT.

This clone occurred once. CDR3 sequence: CASSGAGAFYEQYF. CDR3 nucleotide sequence: TGTGCCAGCAGCGGGGCGGGGGCCTTCTACGAGCAGTACTTC. The gene calls are TRBV5-6 and TRBJ2-7; D perhaps matches TRBD2 (7 bases). Germline V gene data show CDR1 as SGHDT and CDR2 as YYEEEE. The ends were cut back, 4 bases at V and 3 bases at J, with 14 bases in the middle. The CDR3 extends over 14 amino acids.

This clone was picked up a small number of times. The chain couples TRBV9 to TRBJ1-1; D ambiguous. The CDR3 totals 12 residues. Trimming removed 4 bases at V and 0 bases at J, with 4 bases between. Germline values: CDR1 SGDLS, CDR2 YYNGEE. The CDR3 DNA follows: TGTGCCAGCAGCTATATGAACACTGAAGCTTTCTTT. It is translated as CASSYMNTEAFF.

The count of this clone is one. The rearrangement links TRBV27 to TRBJ2-2; D might be TRBD1 (5 bases). The V gene lost 6 bases and the J gene lost 9 bases, with 11 bases spanning the gap. CDR3 length: 12 residues. Germline V gene sequence: CDR1 MNHEY, CDR2 SMNVEV (reference sequence). In nucleotides, the CDR3 is TGTGCCAGCAGCATATGGGGCCGGGAGCTGTTTTTT. Amino acid sequence: CASSIWGRELFF.

The chain links TRBV6-5 to TRBJ2-1; 7 bases agree with TRBD2. The germline gives CDR1 MNHEY, CDR2 SVGAGI. V gave up 4 bases and J gave up 6 bases; unmatched junction bases: 6. The CDR3 totals 14 residues. The CDR3 DNA sequence: TGTGCCAGCAGTTCCGGACTAGTCGTCAATGAGCAGTTCTTC. This gives the protein CASSSGLVVNEQFF.

This clone was found once. The chain combines TRBV6-5 with TRBJ2-2, with D perhaps TRBD2 (5 bases). With 6 bases removed from V and 4 bases from J, the gap between germline ends came to 12 bases. Germline V CDR1 and CDR2: MNHEY, SVGAGI. This CDR3 spans 14 amino acids. The CDR3 DNA follows: TGTGCCAGCAGGAGGGCCGGGCGCACCGGGGAGCTGTTTTTT. Its translation is CASRRAGRTGELFF.

The chain has TRBV5-1 and TRBJ2-7, with TRBD1 as a possible D gene (6 bases). The length of the CDR3 is 14 residues. The germline gives CDR1 SGHRS, CDR2 YFSETQ. Trimming removed 5 bases from V and 3 bases from J, with 15 bases in between. In DNA form, the CDR3 reads TGCGCCAGCAGGCAGACAGGTAGGGTCTACGAGCAGTACTTC. Protein sequence: CASRQTGRVYEQYF.

The rearrangement uses TRBV29-1 and TRBJ2-3; 11 bases agree with TRBD2. The ends lost 3 bases at V and 4 bases at J; junction bases unmatched: 3. CDR1 is SQVTM and CDR2 is ANQGSEA in the germline V gene. This CDR3 is built from 14 residues. The CDR3 region has the DNA TGCAGCGTTGATATAGCGGGAGGGGCAGATACGCAGTATTTT. This sequence encodes CSVDIAGGADTQYF.

The J gene is TRBJ2-7, the V gene TRBV29-1; TRBD2 might be the D (5 bases). This CDR3 is built from 12 residues. Germline V gives CDR1 SQVTM, CDR2 ANQGSEA. Trimming removed 7 bases from V and 4 bases from J, with 14 bases in between. The CDR3 reads CSAERAGYEQYF. CDR3 coding DNA: TGCAGCGCCGAAAGGGCGGGTTACGAGCAGTACTTC.

V is TRBV5-4 and J is TRBJ2-1; 15 positions match TRBD2. Losses at the gene ends were 2 bases for V and 6 bases for J; bases not matched to a gene: 9. This CDR3 is 18 amino acids long. Germline V gives CDR1 SGHNT, CDR2 YYREEE (reference sequence). CDR3 DNA sequence: TGTGCCAGCAGCTTTGGTTGGACTAGCGGGAGGGCCATCAATGAGCAGTTCTTC. This sequence encodes CASSFGWTSGRAINEQFF.